This TCR beta chain was captured by sequencing in a study of post-analysis software for immune sequencing data. Overall study results and limits: Pronounced co-clustering by F measure was evident among identically batched samples. Among multiple sclerosis patients, normalized Chao1 diversity was significantly below that of controls. Relative to controls, patients had five TRBV segments at higher frequency, with TRBV5-6, TRBV5-1 and TRBV20-1 among these.

As concerns this clonotype: The antigen is unknown.

V trimming: 3 bases; J trimming: 5 bases; junction bases outside the gene matches: 10. The CDR3 runs 17 residues. CDR1 is LGHNA and CDR2 is YSLEER in the germline V gene. Unique molecular identifiers were built into the TCR beta cDNA libraries. TCRdb reanalysed the PCR reads using MiXCR and keeps one entry per CDR3 protein. The data contain about 460,000 distinct CDR3 sequences, 45% of them singletons. Sequencing was done on a sample of blood. The sequence was obtained from a girl aged 10-17 years with multiple sclerosis. This sequence joins TRBV4-3 and TRBJ2-1; 10 nucleotides agree with TRBD1. CDR3 protein: CASSQTIEGTGDNEQFF. The CDR3 region has the DNA TGCGCCAGCAGCCAGACCATCGAAGGGACAGGGGACAATGAGCAGTTCTTC.